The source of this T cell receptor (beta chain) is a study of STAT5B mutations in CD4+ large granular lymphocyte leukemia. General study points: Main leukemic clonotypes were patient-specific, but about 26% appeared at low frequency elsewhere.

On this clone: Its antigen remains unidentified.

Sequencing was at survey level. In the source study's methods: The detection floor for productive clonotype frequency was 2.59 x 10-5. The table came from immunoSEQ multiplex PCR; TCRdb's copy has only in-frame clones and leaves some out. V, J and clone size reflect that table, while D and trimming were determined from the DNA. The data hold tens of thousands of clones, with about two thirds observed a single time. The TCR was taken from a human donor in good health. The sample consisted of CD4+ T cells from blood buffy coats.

The CDR3 DNA reads as TGTGCCAGCAGCTTCCCCAATAGGGAAGCTTTCTTT. This sequence encodes CASSFPNREAFF. The chain carries TRBV5-4 and TRBJ1-1; no reliable D call. This CDR3 contains 12 residues. Germline V gene lookup returns CDR1 SGHNT and CDR2 YYREEE (reference sequence). Trimming took 2 bases from V and 8 from J, leaving 10 bases between them.